The table lists the clone carrying this T cell receptor (beta chain) with a few counts. Trimming left V 7 bases short and J 6 bases short, with 21 bases between. Germline-derived CDR1 and CDR2 are MGHRA and YSYEKL. This CDR3 is 15 amino acids long. Sequencing used immunoSEQ multiplex PCR; TCRdb keeps in-frame clones, though not all of them. This sample has roughly 720,000 clones, with roughly 88% found just once. The data derive from a study of shared clonotypes between healthy human individuals. This receptor was identified in a man in his late teens or twenties in good health. Some clones in this sample may be carry-over from other donors' samples. Sequenced material: memory CD8+ T cells from PBMCs. Subset described: CD45RO+ cells pooled with CCR7-negative TemRA cells. This chain uses TRBV4-1 with TRBJ2-5; no clear D. The CDR3 region is CASMESATLAKTQYF. The CDR3 nucleotides read TGCGCCAGCATGGAAAGCGCAACCCTCGCGAAGACCCAGTACTTC.